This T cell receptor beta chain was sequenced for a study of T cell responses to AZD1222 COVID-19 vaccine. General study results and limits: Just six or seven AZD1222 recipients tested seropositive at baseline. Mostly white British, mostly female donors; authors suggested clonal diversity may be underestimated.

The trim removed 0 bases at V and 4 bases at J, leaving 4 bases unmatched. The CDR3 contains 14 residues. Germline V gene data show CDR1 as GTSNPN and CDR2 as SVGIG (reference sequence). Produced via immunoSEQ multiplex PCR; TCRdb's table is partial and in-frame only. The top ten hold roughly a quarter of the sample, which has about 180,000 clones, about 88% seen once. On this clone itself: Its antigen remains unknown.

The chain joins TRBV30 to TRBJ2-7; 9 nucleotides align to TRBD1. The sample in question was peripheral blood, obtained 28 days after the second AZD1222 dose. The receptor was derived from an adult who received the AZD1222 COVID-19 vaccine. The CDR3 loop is CAWSVGTGSYEQYF. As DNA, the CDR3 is TGTGCCTGGAGTGTAGGGACAGGGTCTTACGAGCAGTACTTC.